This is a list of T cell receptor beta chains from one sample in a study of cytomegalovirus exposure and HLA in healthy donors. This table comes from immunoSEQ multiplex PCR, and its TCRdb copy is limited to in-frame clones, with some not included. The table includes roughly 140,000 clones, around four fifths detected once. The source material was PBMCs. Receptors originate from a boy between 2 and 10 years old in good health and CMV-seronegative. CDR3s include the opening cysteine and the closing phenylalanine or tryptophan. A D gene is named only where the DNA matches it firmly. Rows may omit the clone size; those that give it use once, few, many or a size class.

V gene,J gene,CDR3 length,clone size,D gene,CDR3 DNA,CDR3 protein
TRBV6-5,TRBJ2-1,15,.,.,TGTGCCAGCAGTTACTCAGACAGGCCGACCGGGGAGCAGTTCTTC,CASSYSDRPTGEQFF
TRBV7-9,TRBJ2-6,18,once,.,TGTGCCAGCAGCCCGCGCCCGGGAGCTCGGGCTGGGGCCAACGTCCTGACTTTC,CASSPRPGARAGANVLTF
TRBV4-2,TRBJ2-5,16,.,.,TGTGCCAGCAGCCAAGGATTCTCGGAGCTGCAAGAGACCCAGTACTTC,CASSQGFSELQETQYF
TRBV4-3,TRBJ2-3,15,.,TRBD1,TGCGCCAGCAGCCAACGGGACAGGGCCACAGATACGCAGTATTTT,CASSQRDRATDTQYF
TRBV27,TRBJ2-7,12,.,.,TGTGCCAGCGCGGCAAGGGGCTACGAGCAGTACTTC,CASAARGYEQYF
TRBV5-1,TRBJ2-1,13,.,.,TGCGCCAGCAGCTTGGGATCTATCAATGAGCAGTTCTTC,CASSLGSINEQFF
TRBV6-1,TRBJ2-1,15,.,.,TGTGCCAGCCACTTCACGGGACTCGGTTACGATGAGCAGTTCTTC,CASHFTGLGYDEQFF
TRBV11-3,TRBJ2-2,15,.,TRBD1,TGTGCCAGCAGCTTATCCGGGACAGCCACCGGGGAGCTGTTTTTT,CASSLSGTATGELFF
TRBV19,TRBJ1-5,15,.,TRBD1,TGTGCCAGTAGTATACTTACAGGGGGCAGACAGCCCCAGCATTTT,CASSILTGGRQPQHF
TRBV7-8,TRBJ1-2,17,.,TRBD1,TGTGCCAGCAGCTTAGGCAGGGGGCGCGGGACTAACTATGGCTACACCTTC,CASSLGRGRGTNYGYTF
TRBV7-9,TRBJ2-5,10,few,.,TGTGCCACTACCTTAGAGACCCAGTACTTC,CATTLETQYF
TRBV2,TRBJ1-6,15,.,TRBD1,TGTGCCAGCAGTGGCGAACAGGGGAATTTTTCACCCCTCCACTTT,CASSGEQGNFSPLHF
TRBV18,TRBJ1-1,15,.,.,TGTGCCAGCTCACCATTGGCGGATCCGAACACTGAAGCTTTCTTT,CASSPLADPNTEAFF
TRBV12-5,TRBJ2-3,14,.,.,TGTGCTAGTGGTGGGGGGACTAGCACAGATACGCAGTATTTT,CASGGGTSTDTQYF
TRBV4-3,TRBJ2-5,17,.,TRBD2,TGCGCCAGCAGCCAAGGACTAGCGGGACAGAGTCAGGAGACCCAGTACTTC,CASSQGLAGQSQETQYF
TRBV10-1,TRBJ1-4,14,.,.,TGCGCCAGCAGACACTACAGGGAAGATGAAAAACTGTTTTTT,CASRHYREDEKLFF
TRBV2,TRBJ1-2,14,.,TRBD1,TGTGCCAGCAGTGAGGAGACAGGGGGCAATGGCTACACCTTC,CASSEETGGNGYTF
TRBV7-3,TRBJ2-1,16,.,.,TGTGCCAGCAGCTCGAGCGAGAAGAGCTCCTACAATGAGCAGTTCTTC,CASSSSEKSSYNEQFF
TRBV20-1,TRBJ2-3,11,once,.,TGCAGTGCTACTAGGGGAGATACGCAGTATTTT,CSATRGDTQYF
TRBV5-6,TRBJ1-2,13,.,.,TGTGCCAGCAGCCCGGGGTACAGTTATGGCTACACCTTC,CASSPGYSYGYTF
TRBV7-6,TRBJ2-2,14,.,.,TGTGCCAGCAGCTTGACAGTCAACACCGGGGAGCTGTTTTTT,CASSLTVNTGELFF
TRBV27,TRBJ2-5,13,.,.,TGTGCCAGCAGTAGTTACAGCCAAGAGACCCAGTACTTC,CASSSYSQETQYF
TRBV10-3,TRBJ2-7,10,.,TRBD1,TGTGCCATCGGGGACAGGGCCAAGTACTTC,CAIGDRAKYF
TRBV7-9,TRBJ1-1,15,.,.,TGTGCCAGCAGCTTAGCCCCAGGGATTGGCACTGAAGCTTTCTTT,CASSLAPGIGTEAFF
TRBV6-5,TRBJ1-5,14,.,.,TGTGCCTCGGGTGGGTGGCAGAGCAATCAGCCCCAGCATTTT,CASGGWQSNQPQHF
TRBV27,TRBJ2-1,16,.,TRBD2,TGTGCCAGCAGTTTAGCTAGCGGGGATACCTACAATGAGCAGTTCTTC,CASSLASGDTYNEQFF
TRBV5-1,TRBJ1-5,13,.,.,TGCGCCAGCAGCTTGTCCCTCAATCAGCCCCAGCATTTT,CASSLSLNQPQHF
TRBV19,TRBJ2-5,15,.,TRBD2,TGTGCCAGTAGACCCCGGACTAGCTCGCAAGAGACCCAGTACTTC,CASRPRTSSQETQYF